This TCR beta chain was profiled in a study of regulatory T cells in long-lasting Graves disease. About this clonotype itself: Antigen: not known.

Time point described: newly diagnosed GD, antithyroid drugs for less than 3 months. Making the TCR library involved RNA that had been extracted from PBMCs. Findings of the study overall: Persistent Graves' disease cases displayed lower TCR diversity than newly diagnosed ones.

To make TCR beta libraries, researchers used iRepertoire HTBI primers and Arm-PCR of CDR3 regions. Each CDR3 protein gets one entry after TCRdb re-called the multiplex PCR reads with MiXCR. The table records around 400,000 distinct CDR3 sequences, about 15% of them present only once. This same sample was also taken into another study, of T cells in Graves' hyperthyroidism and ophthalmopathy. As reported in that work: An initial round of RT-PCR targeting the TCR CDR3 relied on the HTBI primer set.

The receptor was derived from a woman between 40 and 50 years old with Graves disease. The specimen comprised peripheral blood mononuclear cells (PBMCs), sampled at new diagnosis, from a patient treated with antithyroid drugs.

The CDR3 DNA reads as TGCGCCAGCAGCCCGCTAGCGGGAGGGCCATATGAGCAGTTCTTC. It yields the protein CASSPLAGGPYEQFF. This sequence joins TRBV5-1 and TRBJ2-1; 12 bases fit TRBD2. This CDR3 is 15 amino acids long. Germline loops: CDR1 SGHRS, CDR2 YFSETQ. V lost 4 bases to trimming and J lost 8 bases; unmatched junction nucleotides: 7.